One sample yielded the 18 T cell receptor beta chains listed below, sequenced in a study of blood T cell repertoires in COVID-19. Assay: immunoSEQ multiplex PCR; the TCRdb copy retains only in-frame clones and omits some. The data contain 190,000 or so clones, roughly four fifths of them seen just once; the ten biggest clones take up 7.5% to 10%. The sequencing sample was made of PBMCs or T cells enriched from blood (not recorded which). Receptors were obtained from a man aged 40-49 years who had recovered from COVID-19.

The V call is TRBV4-2, the J call TRBJ1-1; D is possibly TRBD1 (5 bases). Germline V gene sequence: CDR1 LGHNA, CDR2 YNFKEQ. CDR3 size: 15 residues. V was shortened by 4 bases and J by 2 bases, with 14 bases between the two germline ends. CDR3 bases: TGTGCCAGCAGCCCCCATGTGGGGGGAAACACTGAAGCTTTCTTT. This encodes CASSPHVGGNTEAFF.

The V call is TRBV6-6, the J call TRBJ1-2; 8 nucleotides agree with TRBD1. V was pared by 5 bases and J by 8 bases, with 7 bases of the junction left unmatched. The CDR3 has 13 amino acids. The germline V gene encodes CDR1 MNHNY and CDR2 SVGAGI (reference sequence). The CDR3 nucleotides are TGTGCCAGCAGTCTATCCGGACAGGGCGGCTACACCTTC. Its protein product is CASSLSGQGGYTF.

This clone came up many times. The V call is TRBV11-3, the J call TRBJ1-6, with D unclear. V dropped 1 base and J dropped 10 bases, with 8 bases sitting between them. The CDR3 is 13 residues long. In germline, CDR1 is SGHNT, CDR2 YENEEA. The chain's CDR3 is CASSLGPSSPLHF. The CDR3 DNA reads as TGTGCCAGCAGCTTAGGTCCAAGCTCACCCCTCCACTTT.

This chain joins TRBV2 and TRBJ2-2, with 9 bases lining up with TRBD1. CDR3 length: 15 amino acids. Germline V CDR1 and CDR2: SNHLY, FYNNEI. Losses at the gene ends were 5 bases for V and 7 bases for J; bases not matched to a gene: 8. CDR3 DNA: TGTGCCAGCAGTAAGGACAGGGGAGTTGGCGGGGAGCTGTTTTTT. It is translated as CASSKDRGVGGELFF.

The rearrangement links TRBV11-2 to TRBJ1-1, with D uncertain. Trimming pared 3 bases from V and 6 bases from J, leaving 11 bases between. The CDR3 is 13 residues long. Germline loops: CDR1 SGHAT, CDR2 FQNNGV. The CDR3 is CASSFAQRAEAFF. The CDR3, as DNA: TGTGCCAGCAGCTTTGCACAGAGGGCTGAAGCTTTCTTT. Complete variable domain (other parts from reference TRBV11-2 and TRBJ1-1): EAGVAQSPRYKIIEKRQSVAFWCNPISGHATLYWYQQILGQGPKLLIQFQNNGVVDDSQLPKDRFSAERLKGVDSTLKIQPAKLEDSAVYLCASSFAQRAEAFFGQGTRLTVV.

The gene calls are TRBV5-6 and TRBJ1-5; 10 bases map to TRBD1. Germline assignment: CDR1 SGHDT and CDR2 YYEEEE. V was pared by 4 bases and J by 6 bases, with 7 bases of the junction left unmatched. The CDR3 is 15 amino acids. The CDR3 DNA follows: TGTGCCAGCAGCCGGGGGACAGGGGTGATTCAGCCCCAGCATTTT. It yields the protein CASSRGTGVIQPQHF.

In DNA, the CDR3 is TGTGCCAGCAGCGTAGGGTTAGCGGGAGGAACGTTGATCTCCTACAATGAGCAGTTCTTC. Its translation is CASSVGLAGGTLISYNEQFF. The chain links TRBV9 to TRBJ2-1; TRBD2 matches 10 bases. CDR3 length: 20 amino acids. CDR1 is SGDLS and CDR2 is YYNGEE in the germline V gene. V was pared by 0 bases and J by 0 bases, with 12 bases of the junction left unmatched. Drawing the rest from reference TRBV9 and TRBJ2-1, the complete variable domain is DSGVTQTPKHLITATGQRVTLRCSPRSGDLSVYWYQQSLDQGLQFLIQYYNGEERAKGNILERFSAQQFPDLHSELNLSSLELGDSALYFCASSVGLAGGTLISYNEQFFGPGTRLTVL.

The chain couples TRBV11-2 to TRBJ2-7, with 7 bases matching TRBD2. The germline V gene has CDR1 SGHAT and CDR2 FQNNGV. The CDR3 is 12 residues long. Trimming took 5 bases from V and 12 from J; bases not matched to a gene: 10. The CDR3 sequence: CASSQDGSGPYF. CDR3 DNA: TGTGCCAGCAGCCAAGACGGTAGCGGGCCGTACTTC.

V is TRBV6-5 and J is TRBJ2-7, with TRBD2 matching over 7 bases. This CDR3 is 13 amino acids long. Trimming cost V 6 bases and J 5 bases; bases outside gene matches: 7. Germline CDR1 reads MNHEY; CDR2 reads SVGAGI. Here the CDR3 reads CASRGGAINEQYF. DNA for the CDR3: TGTGCCAGCAGGGGAGGGGCTATCAACGAGCAGTACTTC.

The chain combines TRBV12-3 or TRBV12-4 with TRBJ2-1; possible D gene TRBD2, 6 bases. The germline V and J ends were trimmed by 4 bases and 10 bases, with 14 bases remaining between them. The CDR3 is made up of 13 amino acids. As DNA, the CDR3 is TGTGCCAGCAGTTCCTGGACGGGAGCAGAGCAGTTCTTC. Translating it yields CASSSWTGAEQFF.

V and J are TRBV5-1 and TRBJ2-3; the match to TRBD2 covers 9 bases. The CDR3 has 14 amino acids. J was trimmed by 6 bases and V by 7 bases; bases with no gene match: 9. The germline CDR1 and CDR2 sequences are SGHRS and YFSETQ. Here the CDR3 reads CASSSGGSLDTQYF. CDR3 bases: TGCGCCAGCTCCAGCGGGGGGTCCCTGGATACGCAGTATTTT. Full variable domain (outside the CDR3, taken from reference TRBV5-1 and TRBJ2-3): KAGVTQTPRYLIKTRGQQVTLSCSPISGHRSVSWYQQTPGQGLQFLFEYFSETQRNKGNFPGRFSGRQFSNSRSEMNVSTLELGDSALYLCASSSGGSLDTQYFGPGTRLTVL.

J is TRBJ2-1 and V is TRBV5-4; 10 nucleotides match TRBD2. The CDR3 has 16 amino acids. Unmatched junction bases numbered 3, after V lost 1 base and J lost 2 bases. Germline loops: CDR1 SGHNT, CDR2 YYREEE (reference sequence). CDR3 sequence: CASSLPTSGAYNEQFF. The CDR3 nucleotides are TGTGCCAGCAGCTTGCCCACTAGCGGGGCCTACAATGAGCAGTTCTTC.

This clone was detected only a few times. This sequence joins TRBV7-3 and TRBJ1-4; possibly TRBD1 for D (5 bases). The CDR3 has 16 residues. Per germline, CDR1 SGHTA and CDR2 FQGTGA. Trimming cost V 4 bases and J 1 base, with 13 bases left between them. The CDR3 region has the DNA TGTGCCAGCAGCTCCGTCATCAGGGTAACTAATGAAAAACTGTTTTTT. Translation: CASSSVIRVTNEKLFF.

The gene calls are TRBV11-3 and TRBJ2-1; TRBD1 aligns across 8 bases. The V gene's germline CDR1 is SGHNT and CDR2 YENEEA. With V trimmed by 5 bases and J by 4 bases, 4 bases remained unmatched. The CDR3 is 14 residues long. The chain's CDR3 is CASSQGTGYNEQFF. The CDR3 bases are TGTGCCAGCAGCCAGGGGACAGGTTACAATGAGCAGTTCTTC. The full variable domain, with the rest looked up from reference TRBV11-3 and TRBJ2-1, is EAGVVQSPRYKIIEKKQPVAFWCNPISGHNTLYWYLQNLGQGPELLIRYENEEAVDDSQLPKDRFSAERLKGVDSTLKIQPAELGDSAVYLCASSQGTGYNEQFFGPGTRLTVL.

This clone was recorded a few times. The chain links TRBV28 to TRBJ1-1; 9 nucleotides agree with TRBD1. J lost 4 bases, V lost 7 bases, and 13 bases had no gene match. The CDR3 has 16 amino acids. CDR1 is MDHEN, CDR2 SYDVKM, per germline. In nucleotides, the CDR3 is TGTGCCAGCATAGGGACAGGGATAACTTGGGGCACTGAAGCTTTCTTT. Translation gives CASIGTGITWGTEAFF.

In DNA, the CDR3 is TGTGCTAGTGGTTTGGCCGGGGGGATCGGTGAAGCTTTCTTT. Translation: CASGLAGGIGEAFF. The J gene is TRBJ1-1, the V gene TRBV12-5; weak D call: TRBD1 (5 bases). V gave up 1 base and J gave up 7 bases, with 13 bases separating them. This CDR3 is built from 14 residues. Germline CDR1 LGHNT, CDR2 FRNRAP.

This chain connects TRBV28 to TRBJ2-3, with a possible D match to TRBD1 (6 bases). Germline loops: CDR1 MDHEN, CDR2 SYDVKM. Trimming took 1 base from V and 1 from J, leaving 12 bases between them. CDR3 length: 16 residues. CDR3 sequence: CASSLLGGEGTDTQYF. CDR3 coding DNA: TGTGCCAGCAGTTTATTAGGGGGAGAAGGCACAGATACGCAGTATTTT.

This clone was found a few times. This chain connects TRBV19 to TRBJ1-5; D not certain. V was clipped by 5 bases and J by 9 bases, with 14 bases between them. This CDR3 spans 13 amino acids. Looked up from germline, CDR1 is LNHDA and CDR2 is SQIVND (reference sequence). CDR3 DNA sequence: TGTGCCAGTAGTCCCCCGGACTGGAGGCCCCAGCATTTT. Translated: CASSPPDWRPQHF.